Presented here are 2 T cell receptor beta chains from one specimen sequenced in a study of blood T cell repertoires in COVID-19. Clones were read by immunoSEQ multiplex PCR, and TCRdb kept only the in-frame ones, dropping some. The data hold some 48,000 clones, with about 83% observed a single time. Input material: peripheral blood. The receptors originated from a human donor in a cohort sampled during active COVID-19.

V usage is TRBV6-1 and J usage is TRBJ2-1, with a weak D call TRBD2 (5 bases). This CDR3 contains 14 residues. V lost 1 base, J lost 10 bases, and 14 bases lay in between. Germline V gives CDR1 MNHNS, CDR2 SASEGT. Written as DNA, the CDR3 is TGTGCCAGCAGTGAAGTTGGCGGCGGGCAAGAGCAGTTCTTC. Protein product: CASSEVGGGQEQFF.

The chain recombines TRBV3-1 (or the pseudogene TRBV3-2) with TRBJ2-3; D not resolved. The CDR3 is made up of 14 amino acids. CDR1 and CDR2 (germline): LGHDT, YNNKEL (reference sequence). Trimming removed 0 bases at V and 2 bases at J, with 6 bases between. The CDR3, as DNA: TGTGCCAGCAGCCAAGATCCTGTCACAGATACGCAGTATTTT. This codes for CASSQDPVTDTQYF.